The next 12 T cell receptor beta chains were all read from a single sample in a study of shared clonotypes between healthy human individuals. The data were produced by immunoSEQ multiplex PCR, yet TCRdb's version contains in-frame clones alone and is incomplete. The table has under 2,000,000 clones, 85% to 95% seen once; the top ten hold roughly 1%. CD45RO-negative cells were positively selected for CCR7, leaving out terminally differentiated effector memory CD45RA+ cells. Sequencing input: naive CD8+ T cells sorted from blood. The receptors derive from a man in his late teens or twenties in good health.

This rearrangement joins TRBV13 to TRBJ1-2, with TRBD1 identical over 7 bases. With V trimmed by 0 bases and J by 3 bases, 19 bases remained unmatched. Germline V gene sequence: CDR1 PRHDT, CDR2 FYEKMQ (reference sequence). This CDR3 is built from 20 residues. The CDR3 spells CASSLGLRGQVPSEYYGYTF. DNA for the CDR3: TGTGCCAGCAGCTTAGGCCTAAGGGGGCAGGTCCCCTCAGAGTACTATGGCTACACCTTC.

The J gene is TRBJ2-2, the V gene TRBV10-3, with D possibly matching TRBD2 (5 bases). The V end was cut by 4 bases, the J end by 7 bases, with 13 bases between. Germline V gene lookup returns CDR1 ENHRY and CDR2 SYGVKD. The CDR3 totals 14 residues. The DNA of the CDR3 is TGTGCCATCAGTGCCACCTTAGAGGGCGGGGAGCTGTTTTTT. This gives the protein CAISATLEGGELFF.

V gene TRBV5-4 combines with J gene TRBJ1-2; D is unclear. V was cut by 4 bases and J by 6 bases, with 13 bases left in between. The CDR3 covers 13 residues. CDR1 is SGHNT and CDR2 is YYREEE in the germline V gene (reference sequence). The CDR3 DNA reads as TGTGCCAGCAGCCCCGTAGAAAGGGATGGCTACACCTTC. Amino acids: CASSPVERDGYTF. The whole variable domain, filled in from reference TRBV5-4 and TRBJ1-2, reads ETGVTQSPTHLIKTRGQQVTLRCSSQSGHNTVSWYQQALGQGPQFIFQYYREEENGRGNFPPRFSGLQFPNYSSELNVNALELDDSALYLCASSPVERDGYTFGSGTRLTVV.

The chain has TRBV11-3 and TRBJ2-5, with D uncertain. The J call may be mistaken, given a closer DNA end match to TRBJ2-7. The CDR3 consists of 13 residues. From germline, CDR1 is SGHNT and CDR2 YENEEA. CDR3 amino acids: CASSPPMGHEQYF. For the CDR3, the DNA is TGTGCCAGCAGCCCACCAATGGGCCACGAGCAGTACTTC.

The CDR3 spells CASSIIAGEGYEQYF. DNA for the CDR3: TGTGCCAGTAGTATTATAGCGGGAGAGGGTTACGAGCAGTACTTC. The V gene is TRBV19, the J gene TRBJ2-7; 9 bases match TRBD2. V lost 3 bases and J lost 4; bases outside the gene matches: 7. Per germline, CDR1 LNHDA and CDR2 SQIVND (reference sequence). CDR3 length: 15 amino acids.

This rearrangement joins TRBV6-5 to TRBJ1-5, with 9 nucleotides matching TRBD1. The CDR3 has 15 residues. J was trimmed by 1 base and V by 4 bases; bases with no gene match: 2. Germline assignment: CDR1 MNHEY and CDR2 SVGAGI. The DNA for the CDR3 is TGTGCCAGCAGTTGGACAGGGGAGAGCAATCAGCCCCAGCATTTT. This gives the protein CASSWTGESNQPQHF.

The chain recombines TRBV10-3 with TRBJ1-6, with a possible D match to TRBD1 (5 bases). V was pared by 0 bases and J by 0 bases, with 24 bases between. This CDR3 is built from 22 residues. Germline V gene lookup returns CDR1 ENHRY and CDR2 SYGVKD. In nucleotides, the CDR3 is TGTGCCATCAGTGAGTCTCGGGAGGGGAGTTTCCATCCTAGCTCCTATAATTCACCCCTCCACTTT. It is translated as CAISESREGSFHPSSYNSPLHF.

Note on this clone: Different DNA sequences within this sample yield the same CDR3. The V call is TRBV27, the J call TRBJ1-5; D is ambiguous. Trimming removed 4 bases from V and 0 bases from J, with 4 bases in between. The germline gives CDR1 MNHEY, CDR2 SMNVEV (reference sequence). The CDR3 has 13 amino acids. CDR3 nucleotide sequence: TGTGCCAGCAGTTCTTTTAGCAATCAGCCCCAGCATTTT. Translating it yields CASSSFSNQPQHF.

This chain joins TRBV2 and TRBJ2-1; the D is unclear. CDR1 is SNHLY, CDR2 FYNNEI, per germline. The CDR3 spans 16 residues. Trimming pared 0 bases from V and 3 bases from J, leaving 12 bases between. In DNA form, the CDR3 reads TGTGCCAGCAGTGAAGCGCTGAGTGGATACTACAATGAGCAGTTCTTC. It specifies CASSEALSGYYNEQFF.

The chain couples TRBV19 to TRBJ2-3; D is possibly TRBD2 (6 bases). Trimming stripped 1 base from V and 2 bases from J, with 10 bases between. Germline CDR1 and CDR2: LNHDA and SQIVND (reference sequence). This CDR3 region has 15 residues. CDR3 nucleotides: TGTGCCAGTAGTATAGTGGGGGGATTCACAGATACGCAGTATTTT. This codes for CASSIVGGFTDTQYF.

V and J are TRBV5-1 and TRBJ2-1, with D unclear. The CDR3 consists of 13 residues. Germline V gene lookup returns CDR1 SGHRS and CDR2 YFSETQ. V was clipped by 4 bases and J by 8 bases, with 13 bases between them. The CDR3 sequence: CASSVDLRHEQFF. The DNA of the CDR3 is TGCGCCAGCAGCGTAGACCTACGACATGAGCAGTTCTTC.

The rearrangement joins TRBV5-1 to TRBJ1-2, with 7 bases aligning to TRBD1. CDR1 and CDR2 from the germline V gene are SGHRS and YFSETQ. The CDR3 is 13 residues long. J was trimmed by 3 bases and V by 5 bases; bases with no gene match: 4. CDR3 sequence: CASRTGQDYGYTF. CDR3 in DNA: TGCGCCAGCAGAACCGGACAGGACTATGGCTACACCTTC.